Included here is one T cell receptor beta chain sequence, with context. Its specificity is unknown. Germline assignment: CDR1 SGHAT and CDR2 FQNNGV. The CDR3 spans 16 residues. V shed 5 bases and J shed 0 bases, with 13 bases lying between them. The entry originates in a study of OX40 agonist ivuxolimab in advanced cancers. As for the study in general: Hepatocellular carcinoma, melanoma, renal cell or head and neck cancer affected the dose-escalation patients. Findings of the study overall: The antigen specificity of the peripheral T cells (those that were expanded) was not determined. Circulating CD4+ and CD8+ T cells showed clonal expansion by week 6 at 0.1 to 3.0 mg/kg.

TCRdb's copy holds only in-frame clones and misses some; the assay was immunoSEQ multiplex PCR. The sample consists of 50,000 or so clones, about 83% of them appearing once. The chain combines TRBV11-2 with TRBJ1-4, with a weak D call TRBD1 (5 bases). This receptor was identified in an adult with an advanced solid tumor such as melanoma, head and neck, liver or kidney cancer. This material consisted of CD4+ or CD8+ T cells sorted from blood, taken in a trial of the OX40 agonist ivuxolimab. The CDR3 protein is CASSQQAHATNEKLFF. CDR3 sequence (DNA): TGTGCCAGCAGCCAACAGGCGCATGCAACTAATGAAAAACTGTTTTTT.